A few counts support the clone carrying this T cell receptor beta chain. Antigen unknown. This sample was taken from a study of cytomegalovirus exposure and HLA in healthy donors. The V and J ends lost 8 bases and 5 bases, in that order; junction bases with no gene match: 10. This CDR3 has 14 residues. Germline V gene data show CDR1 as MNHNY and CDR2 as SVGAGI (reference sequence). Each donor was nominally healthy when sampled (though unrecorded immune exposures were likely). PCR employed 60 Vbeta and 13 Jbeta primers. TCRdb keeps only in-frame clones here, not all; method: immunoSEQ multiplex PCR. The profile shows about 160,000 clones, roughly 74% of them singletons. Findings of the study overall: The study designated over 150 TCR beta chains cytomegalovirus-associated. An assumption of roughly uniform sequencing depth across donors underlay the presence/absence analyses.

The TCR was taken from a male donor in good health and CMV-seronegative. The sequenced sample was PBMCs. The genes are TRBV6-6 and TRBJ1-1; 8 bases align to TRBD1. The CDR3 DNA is TGTGCCAGCGACTTGACAGGGGTGGGGACTGAAGCTTTCTTT. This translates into CASDLTGVGTEAFF.